This TCR beta chain was captured in a study of early stage breast cancer tumors. The overall study: The ER+/PR+/HER2- tumors included fewer than ten ductal and a few lobular carcinomas. General study points: Most shared enriched TCRB sequences were commonly generated ones.

Blood replicates held 0.5 ug DNA, tumor or normal breast around 1.5 ug, two each. Some clones are missing from TCRdb's copy, which holds only in-frame ones; the method was immunoSEQ multiplex PCR. The sample shows 25,000 to 30,000 clones, less than 75% of them seen only once. V was pared by 6 bases and J by 7 bases, with 9 bases between. The CDR3 consists of 12 residues. In germline, CDR1 is SNHLY, CDR2 FYNNEI. On this clone: The antigen remains unidentified.

The chain carries TRBV2 and TRBJ2-2; D is perhaps TRBD1 (5 bases). This clonotype was sampled from a person in their fifties with breast cancer. The sample consisted of breast tumor tissue. Here the CDR3 reads CASSFDSGELFF. CDR3 DNA sequence: TGTGCCAGCAGCTTTGACAGCGGGGAGCTGTTTTTT.